This entry concerns a single T cell receptor (delta chain). Its antigen is currently unknown. The data derive from a study of Vδ1+ human thymocytes. V was shortened by 0 bases and J by 0 bases, with 8 bases between the two germline ends. Germline CDR1 TSWWSYY, CDR2 QGS. The CDR3 spans 15 residues. The study's findings and limits: Thymic TRG and TRD repertoires appeared highly polyclonal, with Gaussian CDR3 length distributions.

Extracted RNA was reverse transcribed into cDNA. The CDR3 regions were amplified by multiplex PCR from V-gene primers to a constant-region primer. TCRdb ran CATT on the multiplex PCR reads. The table has approximately 58,000 delta-chain clones, about 15% seen once. Sequencing used Vdelta1+ gamma-delta thymocytes from the thymus. Specified subset: FACS-sorted CD3+ TCRalphabeta- TCRVdelta1+ TCRVdelta2- thymocytes. The sequence came from a girl under two years old who had congenital heart surgery. V and J are TRDV1 and TRDJ1; possible D gene TRDD2, 5 bases. CDR3 nucleotides: TGTGCTCTTGGGGAACTCCTACGGAACACCGATAAACTCATCTTT. This encodes CALGELLRNTDKLIF.